One and the same sample provided the 19 T cell receptor beta chains below, sequenced in a study of cytomegalovirus exposure and HLA in healthy donors. The study ran its PCR with 60 Vbeta and 13 Jbeta primers. Profiled with immunoSEQ multiplex PCR; TCRdb holds only in-frame clones, not every one. Altogether tens of thousands of clones are present, more than 70% being singletons, with the ten largest covering about 3.8%. Sequenced material: PBMCs. The receptors here all came from a woman aged 40 to 55 in good health and CMV-seronegative.

This clone has just a few counts. The chain couples TRBV12-5 to TRBJ1-1, with a possible D match to TRBD1 (6 bases). The V and J ends lost 8 bases and 3 bases respectively, with 16 bases between them. Germline V gives CDR1 LGHNT, CDR2 FRNRAP. This CDR3 contains 14 residues. The CDR3 bases are TGTGCTAGTTCCCAAGGGGGGGGGTACACTGAAGCTTTCTTT. The encoded protein is CASSQGGGYTEAFF.

The CDR3 is CASSLSDRVSGYTF. CDR3 coding DNA: TGTGCCAGCAGTTTGAGCGACAGGGTCTCTGGCTACACCTTC. V is TRBV28 and J is TRBJ1-2; 7 bases fit TRBD1. With 3 bases clipped from V and 7 bases from J, the junction kept 8 bases outside the gene matches. The germline CDR1 and CDR2 sequences are MDHEN and SYDVKM. The CDR3 runs to 14 residues.

This chain joins TRBV15 and TRBJ1-3, with D possibly matching TRBD1 (5 bases). In germline, CDR1 is LNHNV, CDR2 YYDKDF (reference sequence). V dropped 6 bases and J dropped 8 bases, with 23 bases sitting between them. The CDR3 loop spans 16 amino acids. The CDR3 bases are TGTGCCACCAGTTCCCCCCGAGGCGCAGGGAAGGACACCATATATTTT. This encodes CATSSPRGAGKDTIYF.

V usage is TRBV5-1 and J usage is TRBJ1-1; 7 nucleotides align to TRBD1. Germline assignment: CDR1 SGHRS and CDR2 YFSETQ. CDR3 length: 15 residues. V shed 0 bases and J 4 bases; nucleotides not matched to a gene: 6. For the CDR3, the DNA is TGCGCCAGCAGCTTGGAGCAGGGGGTGGGCACTGAAGCTTTCTTT. Residues: CASSLEQGVGTEAFF.

The chain combines TRBV5-4 with TRBJ1-2; the D gene is possibly TRBD1 (6 bases). Trimming took off 2 bases at V and 7 bases at J, with 18 bases between the two ends. This CDR3 region has 15 residues. Germline V lookup: CDR1 SGHNT, CDR2 YYREEE (reference sequence). The DNA for the CDR3 is TGTGCCAGCAGCTTATGGGGGCAACCCCCCTCTGGCTACACCTTC. Protein: CASSLWGQPPSGYTF.

The chain recombines TRBV5-4 with TRBJ2-5; 7 bases align to TRBD2. J gave up 2 bases and V 2 bases, and 6 bases lay outside the gene matches. Germline CDR1 reads SGHNT; CDR2 reads YYREEE (reference sequence). This CDR3 region has 15 residues. Here the CDR3 DNA reads TGTGCCAGCAGCTTTCAAATGGGGGGGCAAGAGACCCAGTACTTC. Protein: CASSFQMGGQETQYF.

This clone was detected only a few times. V usage is TRBV18 and J usage is TRBJ1-3; 11 nucleotides agree with TRBD1. Germline V gene data show CDR1 as KGHSH and CDR2 as LQKENI. There are 14 residues in the CDR3. The J segment lost 7 bases and the V segment lost 3 bases, leaving 2 bases of the junction unmatched. For the CDR3, the DNA is TGTGCCAGCTCACCGGGGACAGGGGGGAACACCATATATTTT. The encoded protein is CASSPGTGGNTIYF.

This clone came up a few times. CDR3 region: CASNVGTSGVDEQFF. CDR3 DNA sequence: TGTGCCAGCAATGTAGGGACTAGCGGGGTCGATGAGCAGTTCTTC. The V call is TRBV6-5, the J call TRBJ2-1, with 13 bases that match TRBD2. The V gene end was trimmed by 7 bases and the J gene end by 8 bases; junction bases not matched to a gene: 8. This CDR3 is 15 amino acids long. Germline loops: CDR1 MNHEY, CDR2 SVGAGI.

This clone was counted a single time. The rearrangement links TRBV7-3 to TRBJ1-1, with 9 bases matching TRBD1. Trimming at V came to 3 bases and at J to 5 bases, leaving 4 bases not matched to a gene. This CDR3 spans 14 amino acids. Germline V CDR1 and CDR2: SGHTA, FQGTGA. CDR3 sequence reads: CASSLTGGGTEAFF. CDR3 DNA: TGTGCCAGCAGCTTGACAGGGGGAGGGACTGAAGCTTTCTTT.

The V call is TRBV19, the J call TRBJ2-2, with D perhaps matching TRBD1 (6 bases). V lost 4 bases and J lost 7, with 16 bases in between. The CDR3 extends over 15 amino acids. CDR1 is LNHDA and CDR2 is SQIVND in the germline V gene (reference sequence). The CDR3 spells CASSTDFTGHGELFF. The CDR3 nucleotides are TGTGCCAGTAGTACCGATTTTACAGGGCACGGGGAGCTGTTTTTT.

The V gene is TRBV7-3, the J gene TRBJ1-5; 8 bases fit TRBD1. J gave up 5 bases and V 5 bases, and 2 bases lay outside the gene matches. The V gene's germline CDR1 is SGHTA and CDR2 FQGTGA. The CDR3 has 13 amino acids. The CDR3, as DNA: TGTGCCAGCAGCGCGGACAGGGATCAGCCCCAGCATTTT. This gives the protein CASSADRDQPQHF.

The CDR3 nucleotides read TGTGCCAGCAGTGCGACTAGCGGGGGCCTCTACGAGCAGTACTTC. Encoded protein: CASSATSGGLYEQYF. The J gene is TRBJ2-7, the V gene TRBV6-1; 12 positions agree with TRBD2. V gave up 4 bases and J gave up 3 bases; unmatched junction bases: 4. Germline CDR1 and CDR2: MNHNS and SASEGT. CDR3 length: 15 residues.

This sequence joins TRBV4-1 and TRBJ1-5; D call uncertain. V was cut by 0 bases and J by 6 bases, with 12 bases left in between. CDR3 length: 15 residues. CDR1 MGHRA and CDR2 YSYEKL come from the germline V gene. The CDR3 DNA sequence: TGCGCCAGCAGCCAAGATTTTCCGGGTCCTCAGCCCCAGCATTTT. Translating gives CASSQDFPGPQPQHF.

The genes are TRBV27 and TRBJ1-5, with 8 nucleotides matching TRBD1. This CDR3 region has 14 residues. The V gene's germline CDR1 is MNHEY and CDR2 SMNVEV (reference sequence). V shed 6 bases, J shed 3 bases, and the junction held 4 bases outside the gene matches. CDR3 sequence reads: CASREDRVNQPQHF. In DNA, the CDR3 is TGTGCCAGCAGAGAGGACAGGGTCAATCAGCCCCAGCATTTT.

The chain is built from TRBV5-6 and TRBJ1-6; D might be TRBD1 (6 bases). Trimming pared 4 bases from V and 8 bases from J, leaving 22 bases between. The CDR3 extends over 17 amino acids. Germline V gene data show CDR1 as SGHDT and CDR2 as YYEEEE. The CDR3 nucleotides read TGTGCCAGCAGCCAACTAACGGACAGTCTTGGTTATTCACCCCTCCACTTT. Amino acid sequence: CASSQLTDSLGYSPLHF.

The CDR3 loop is CASSVGHPGTEAFF. The CDR3 DNA sequence: TGTGCCAGCAGTGTGGGACATCCTGGAACTGAAGCTTTCTTT. This rearrangement joins TRBV27 to TRBJ1-1, with TRBD1 as a possible D gene (6 bases). This CDR3 region has 14 residues. Trimming shortened V by 5 bases and J by 5 bases, and 15 bases separated the two germline ends. Germline CDR1 is MNHEY and CDR2 is SMNVEV (reference sequence).

J is TRBJ1-1 and V is TRBV6-5; no reliable D call. The CDR3 is 15 residues long. Germline-derived CDR1 and CDR2 are MNHEY and SVGAGI. The V gene lost 2 bases and the J gene lost 1 base, with 11 bases spanning the gap. As DNA, the CDR3 is TGTGCCAGCAGTTACCGCCCCCCGGGGAACACTGAAGCTTTCTTT. This translates into CASSYRPPGNTEAFF.

V usage is TRBV12-1 and J usage is TRBJ2-1; the table's D call, TRBD1, was not checked against the DNA. TRBV12-1 is marked as a pseudogene. This CDR3 is built from 15 residues. The CDR3, as DNA: TGTGCCAGCAGCCCAGGACAGGTGGCTTACAATGAGCAGTTCTTC. It codes for CASSPGQVAYNEQFF.

The rearrangement joins TRBV5-1 to TRBJ2-3; a weak D match, TRBD2 (6 bases). In germline, CDR1 is SGHRS, CDR2 YFSETQ. V dropped 1 base and J dropped 4 bases, with 16 bases sitting between them. This CDR3 region has 16 residues. The CDR3 DNA follows: TGCGCCAGCAGCTTGAATAGCGGCAAAAGTGCAGATACGCAGTATTTT. This sequence encodes CASSLNSGKSADTQYF.